This T cell receptor beta chain was sequenced during a study of CD8+CD57+ T cells in acquired aplastic anemia. About the research overall: The average for DNA from sorted CD4+ and CD8+ cells was around 3.4 ug. Healthy-donor CD4+ cells averaged about 9.8 million reads.

The V gene lost 5 bases and the J gene lost 5 bases, with 13 bases spanning the gap. Germline V gene sequence: CDR1 SEHNR, CDR2 FQNEAQ (reference sequence). This CDR3 has 14 amino acids. General study points: Patients and controls were found to share twenty-nine CD8+ CDR3 sequences. Patients versus controls showed no significant CD8+ Simpson's diversity difference.

Comment on this clonotype: Its target is unknown.

The template for TCR beta VDJ and CDR3 sequence profiling was genomic DNA. TCRdb re-derived calls from the reads in MiXCR, one entry per CDR3 protein. The table has some 190,000 distinct CDR3 sequences, about half seen once. The chain combines TRBV7-9 with TRBJ1-5; D gene ambiguous. The sample was sorted CD4+, CD8+, or CD8+CD57+ T cells (not recorded which) from PBMCs. The sequence was collected from a human donor in good health. CDR3 residues: CASSPSGADQPQHF. The CDR3 region has the DNA TGTGCCAGCAGCCCGTCGGGTGCCGATCAGCCCCAGCATTTT.